The present entry profiles one TCR beta chain with its context. Antigen unknown. The CDR3 consists of 14 residues. Trimming removed 3 bases from V and 2 bases from J, with 11 bases in between. The germline CDR1 and CDR2 sequences are SQVTM and ANQGSEA. Both 60 Vbeta primers and 13 Jbeta primers went into the PCR. The method was immunoSEQ multiplex PCR; TCRdb's version includes in-frame clones alone and lacks a portion of them. The sample lists under 250,000 clones, around 76% occurring once. The sample originates from a study of cytomegalovirus exposure and HLA in healthy donors. Overall study context: The Caucasian-associated ancestry cluster contained approximately 81% of the approximately 400 genotyped donors. Overall study findings and caveats: Other equally common chains were less clonally expanded than HLA-associated TCR beta chains, a later analysis showed. Another analysis was done later, and it associated approximately 18,000 TCR beta sequences with HLA alleles at 0.05 false discovery rate. Cytomegalovirus-associated status was assigned to 164 TCR beta chains.

This receptor was obtained from a man aged 30 to 39 in good health and CMV-seronegative. V usage is TRBV29-1 and J usage is TRBJ1-5; the D gene is possibly TRBD1 (6 bases). What was sequenced was PBMCs. CDR3 sequence reads: CSVEVAGGNQPQHF. The CDR3 DNA reads as TGCAGCGTTGAGGTGGCAGGGGGCAATCAGCCCCAGCATTTT.